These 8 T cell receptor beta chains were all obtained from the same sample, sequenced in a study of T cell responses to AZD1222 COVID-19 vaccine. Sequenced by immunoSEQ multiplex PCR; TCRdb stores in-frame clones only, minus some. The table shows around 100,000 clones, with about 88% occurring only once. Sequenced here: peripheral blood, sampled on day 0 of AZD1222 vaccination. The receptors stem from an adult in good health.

CDR3 bases: TGTGCCAGCAGCTTAGGGGGCTTAACCCCCGAGCAGTACTTC. Its protein is CASSLGGLTPEQYF. The rearrangement uses TRBV7-2 and TRBJ2-7; TRBD1 is a possible D gene (5 bases). The CDR3 totals 14 residues. V shed 1 base and J shed 6 bases, with 13 bases lying between them. Per the germline V gene, CDR1 is SGHTA and CDR2 is FQGNSA.

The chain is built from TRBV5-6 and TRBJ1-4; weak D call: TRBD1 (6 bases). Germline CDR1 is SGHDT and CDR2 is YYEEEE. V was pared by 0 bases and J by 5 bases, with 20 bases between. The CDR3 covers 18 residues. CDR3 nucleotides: TGTGCCAGCAGCTTGGTTGGGCAGGGGCAGGGGTCGAATGAAAAACTGTTTTTT. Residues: CASSLVGQGQGSNEKLFF.

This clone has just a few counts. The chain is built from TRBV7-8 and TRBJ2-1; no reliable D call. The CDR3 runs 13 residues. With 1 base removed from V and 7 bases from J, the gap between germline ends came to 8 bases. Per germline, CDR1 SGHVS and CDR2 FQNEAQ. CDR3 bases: TGTGCCAGCAGCTTAGGTAGTATGAATGAGCAGTTCTTC. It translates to CASSLGSMNEQFF.

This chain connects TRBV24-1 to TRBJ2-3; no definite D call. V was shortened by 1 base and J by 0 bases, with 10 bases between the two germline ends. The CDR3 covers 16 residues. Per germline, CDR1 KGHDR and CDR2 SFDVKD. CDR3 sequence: CATSDLTSASTDTQYF. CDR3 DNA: TGTGCCACCAGTGATTTAACATCAGCTAGCACAGATACGCAGTATTTT.

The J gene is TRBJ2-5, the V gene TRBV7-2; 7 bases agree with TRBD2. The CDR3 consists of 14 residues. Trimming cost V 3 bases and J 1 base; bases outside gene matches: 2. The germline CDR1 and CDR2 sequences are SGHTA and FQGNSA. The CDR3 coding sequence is TGTGCCAGCAGCTTGGGACTATCCCAAGAGACCCAGTACTTC. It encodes CASSLGLSQETQYF.

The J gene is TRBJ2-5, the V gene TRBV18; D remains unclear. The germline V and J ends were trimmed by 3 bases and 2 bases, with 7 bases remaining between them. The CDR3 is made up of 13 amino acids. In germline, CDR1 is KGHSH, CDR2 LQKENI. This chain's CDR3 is CASSPPSQETQYF. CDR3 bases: TGTGCCAGCTCACCTCCCAGTCAAGAGACCCAGTACTTC.

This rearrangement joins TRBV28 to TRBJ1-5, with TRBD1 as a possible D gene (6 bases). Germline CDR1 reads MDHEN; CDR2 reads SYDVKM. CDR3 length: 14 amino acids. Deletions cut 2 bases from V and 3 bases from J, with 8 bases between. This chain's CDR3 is CASSLRGPNQPQHF. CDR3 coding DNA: TGTGCCAGCAGTTTACGGGGGCCCAATCAGCCCCAGCATTTT. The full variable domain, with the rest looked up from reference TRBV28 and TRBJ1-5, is DVKVTQSSRYLVKRTGEKVFLECVQDMDHENMFWYRQDPGLGLRLIYFSYDVKMKEKGDIPEGYSVSREKKERFSLILESASTNQTSMYLCASSLRGPNQPQHFGDGTRLSIL.

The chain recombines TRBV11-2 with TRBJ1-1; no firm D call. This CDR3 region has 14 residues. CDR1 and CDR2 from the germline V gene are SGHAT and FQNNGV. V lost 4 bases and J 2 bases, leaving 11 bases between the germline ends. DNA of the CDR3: TGTGCCAGCAGCTCCTGGCAGTCTAACACTGAAGCTTTCTTT. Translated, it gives CASSSWQSNTEAFF.